The T cell receptor beta chain under discussion was sequenced for a study of T cell responses to AZD1222 COVID-19 vaccine. Study-wide findings and caveats: Researchers took repertoire samples only after the peak T cell response had come.

Comments on this clone: Its antigen is not identified.

Data came from immunoSEQ multiplex PCR; TCRdb stores just in-frame clones and leaves some out. The sample lists around 99,000 clones; 87% were seen once. V gave up 5 bases and J gave up 6 bases; unmatched junction bases: 7. Germline-derived CDR1 and CDR2 are MNHEY and SMNVEV (reference sequence). This CDR3 region has 15 residues. V gene TRBV27 combines with J gene TRBJ2-7; 13 bases map to TRBD2. The clonotype was recovered from an adult who received the AZD1222 COVID-19 vaccine. The source was peripheral blood, collected 28 days after the second AZD1222 dose. CDR3 region: CASSVQLAGGREQYF. Here the CDR3 DNA reads TGTGCCAGCAGTGTACAACTAGCGGGGGGGCGCGAGCAGTACTTC.